Presented here are 30 T cell receptor beta chains from one specimen sequenced in a study of shared clonotypes between healthy human individuals (dated by TCRdb to the early 2020s). The library was generated by the immunoSEQ multiplex PCR assay. TCRdb took this table from immuneACCESS and kept in-frame rearrangements with V and J called. Such tables lack part of the clones; where checked against another copy, unresolved V genes explain under half of the gap, and the rest is unexplained. The sample has around 1,000,000 clones on record, 70% to 80% of them singletons. 0.89% of the sample belongs to the ten largest clones. Sequenced sample: memory CD4+ T cells from PBMCs. The cell subset or site label for this specimen denotes: CD45RA-negative fraction. The receptors come from a man between 18 and 35 years old in good health. Some clones in this sample may be carry-over from other donors' samples.

This chain links TRBV30 with TRBJ2-6; D may be TRBD2 (6 bases). The CDR3 loop spans 18 amino acids. The germline CDR1 and CDR2 sequences are GTSNPN and SVGIG (reference sequence). V lost 1 base, J lost 2 bases, and 18 bases lay in between. CDR3 amino acids: CAWSGAALPSAGANVLTF. The CDR3, as DNA: TGTGCCTGGAGTGGGGCAGCCCTTCCTAGCGCTGGGGCCAACGTCCTGACTTTC.

A note on this clone: One end of the junction fails to match germline, which may point to a read error. The chain carries TRBV5-4 and TRBJ2-1; 10 positions agree with TRBD1. In germline, CDR1 is SGHNT, CDR2 YYREEE (reference sequence). The length of the CDR3 is 12 residues. The CDR3 reads CASSYLSGTGVF. The CDR3 region has the DNA TGTGCCAGCAGTTATTTGTCCGGGACAGGGGTCTTC.

Notes on this clone: The germline gene is not matched at one end of the junction; a read error may be the cause. The CDR3 spells CASSPGQMNYGYTF. CDR3 sequence (DNA): TGCGCCAGCAGCCCCGGACAGATGAACTATGGCTACACCTTC. The V call is TRBV7-8, the J call TRBJ1-2, with D maybe TRBD1 (6 bases). Germline loops: CDR1 SGHVS, CDR2 FQNEAQ. The CDR3 totals 14 residues. Full variable domain (remainder filled in from reference TRBV7-8 and TRBJ1-2): GAGVSQSPRYKVAKRGQDVALRCDPISGHVSLFWYQQALGQGPEFLTYFQNEAQLDKSGLPSDRFFAERPEGSVSTLKIQRTQQEDSAVYLCASSPGQMNYGYTFGSGTRLTVV.

The V call is TRBV5-6, the J call TRBJ1-2; 9 nucleotides align to TRBD1. The J segment lost 6 bases and the V segment lost 1 base, leaving 7 bases of the junction unmatched. This CDR3 contains 15 residues. Germline V CDR1 and CDR2: SGHDT, YYEEEE. The CDR3 nucleotides are TGTGCCAGCAGCTTGCCCTGGACAGGGGAACATGGCTACACCTTC. Its translation is CASSLPWTGEHGYTF.

V is TRBV2 and J is TRBJ2-1; tentatively, D is TRBD1 (6 bases). The V end was cut by 4 bases, the J end by 10 bases, with 8 bases between. This CDR3 is built from 11 residues. Germline-derived CDR1 and CDR2 are SNHLY and FYNNEI. The CDR3 loop is CASSAGVEQFF. The CDR3 nucleotides are TGTGCCAGCAGTGCAGGGGTCGAGCAGTTCTTC.

The chain has TRBV21-1 and TRBJ2-7. TRBV21-1 is given as a pseudogene. The CDR3 length is 13 residues. This chain's CDR3 is CASSKNGPSREYF. DNA for the CDR3: TGTGCCAGCAGCAAAAACGGGCCCTCCCGGGAGTACTTC.

The chain has TRBV7-2 and TRBJ1-5, with 9 bases matching TRBD1. The CDR3 sequence is 15 residues long. Germline V lookup: CDR1 SGHTA, CDR2 FQGNSA. The trim removed 2 bases at V and 6 bases at J, leaving 5 bases unmatched. The CDR3 DNA follows: TGTGCCAGCAGCTTATGGGGACAGGGTATTCAGCCCCAGCATTTT. Its protein product is CASSLWGQGIQPQHF.

This clone was counted between two and nine times. The rearrangement links TRBV19 to TRBJ1-3; the match to TRBD1 covers 8 bases. This CDR3 region has 13 residues. V dropped 10 bases and J dropped 3; count of bases not matched to a gene: 5. The germline V gene has CDR1 LNHDA and CDR2 SQIVND (reference sequence). The CDR3 region has the DNA TGTGCCACTTCGACAGGGGATGGAAACACCATATATTTT. This encodes CATSTGDGNTIYF.

This clone occurred a few times. V gene TRBV7-8 combines with J gene TRBJ1-1; D unclear. Germline assignment: CDR1 SGHVS and CDR2 FQNEAQ. This CDR3 comprises 14 residues. V was trimmed by 4 bases and J by 1 base, leaving 10 bases between them. The DNA for the CDR3 is TGTGCCAGCAGCTCCCGAGGGCAGAACACTGAAGCTTTCTTT. Residues: CASSSRGQNTEAFF.

The chain has TRBV10-3 and TRBJ2-3, with D perhaps matching TRBD2 (5 bases). The germline gives CDR1 ENHRY, CDR2 SYGVKD. Trimming shortened V by 4 bases and J by 2 bases, and 16 bases separated the two germline ends. The CDR3 consists of 16 residues. CDR3: CAISGVGGQVTDTQYF. The CDR3 coding sequence is TGTGCCATCAGTGGGGTTGGAGGCCAAGTCACAGATACGCAGTATTTT.

This clone has just a few counts. V is TRBV7-7 and J is TRBJ2-2; 10 bases map to TRBD2. V dropped 5 bases and J dropped 4; count of bases not matched to a gene: 4. Germline V gives CDR1 SSHAT, CDR2 FNYEAQ (reference sequence). The CDR3 consists of 15 residues. The CDR3 spells CASSTAGGSTGELFF. CDR3 DNA sequence: TGTGCCAGCAGCACAGCGGGAGGGTCCACCGGGGAGCTGTTTTTT.

The V call is TRBV19, the J call TRBJ2-1; weak D call: TRBD2 (5 bases). Germline loops: CDR1 LNHDA, CDR2 SQIVND (reference sequence). The V end was cut by 2 bases, the J end by 0 bases, with 8 bases between. The CDR3 consists of 15 residues. CDR3 region: CASSIMGSSYNEQFF. The CDR3 nucleotides read TGTGCCAGTAGTATAATGGGGAGCTCCTACAATGAGCAGTTCTTC.

The chain is built from TRBV7-2 and TRBJ2-2; D is unresolved. Germline V gene data show CDR1 as SGHTA and CDR2 as FQGNSA. This CDR3 is built from 16 residues. The V end was cut by 4 bases, the J end by 0 bases, with 12 bases between. As DNA, the CDR3 is TGTGCCAGCAGCTCGACCTGGACGGCGAACACCGGGGAGCTGTTTTTT. Amino acids: CASSSTWTANTGELFF. Drawing the rest from reference TRBV7-2 and TRBJ2-2, the complete variable domain is GAGVSQSPSNKVTEKGKDVELRCDPISGHTALYWYRQSLGQGLEFLIYFQGNSAPDKSGLPSDRFSAERTGGSVSTLTIQRTQQEDSAVYLCASSSTWTANTGELFFGEGSRLTVL.

The rearrangement uses TRBV7-9 and TRBJ2-3; D gene uncertain. CDR3 length: 16 residues. V was trimmed by 0 bases and J by 0 bases, leaving 10 bases between them. The germline V gene has CDR1 SEHNR and CDR2 FQNEAQ (reference sequence). CDR3 region: CASSLAVILSTDTQYF. CDR3 in DNA: TGTGCCAGCAGCTTAGCGGTGATCCTTAGCACAGATACGCAGTATTTT.

Concerning this clone: In the same sample, other DNA sequences code for this CDR3. The chain couples TRBV7-2 to TRBJ2-2; no clear D. The length of the CDR3 is 13 residues. The germline gives CDR1 SGHTA, CDR2 FQGNSA. V was shortened by 3 bases and J by 2 bases, with 4 bases between the two germline ends. The CDR3, as DNA: TGTGCCAGCAGCTTTTCAAACACCGGGGAGCTGTTTTTT. Residues: CASSFSNTGELFF.

This clone occurred a few times. The rearrangement links TRBV28 to TRBJ1-5, with 7 bases aligning to TRBD1. The CDR3 spans 15 residues. V shed 4 bases and J 4 bases; nucleotides not matched to a gene: 7. The V gene's germline CDR1 is MDHEN and CDR2 SYDVKM. CDR3 bases: TGTGCCAGCAGTTCTGGGGACAGAGATAATCAGCCCCAGCATTTT. This encodes CASSSGDRDNQPQHF.

Details on this clone: A much larger clone lies a single base off, so this may be a read error. The chain carries TRBV6-4 and TRBJ2-4, with TRBD2 matching 8 bases. CDR1 is MRHNA and CDR2 is SNTAGT in the germline V gene. This CDR3 is 13 amino acids long. The CDR3 loop reads CASSETSENIQCF. The DNA of the CDR3 is TGTGCCAGCAGTGAGACTAGCGAAAACATTCAGTGCTTC.

The V gene is TRBV7-7, the J gene TRBJ1-3; TRBD1 matches at 10 bases. Germline trimming cut 5 bases from V and 3 bases from J; bases unmatched to any gene: 4. Per germline, CDR1 SSHAT and CDR2 FNYEAQ (reference sequence). This CDR3 has 15 residues. The CDR3 region is CASSPGTGVGNTIYF. CDR3 in DNA: TGTGCCAGCAGCCCGGGGACAGGGGTTGGAAACACCATATATTTT.

Concerning this clone: At one boundary the junction diverges from the germline segment, which might be a read error. This chain connects TRBV10-3 to TRBJ2-7; D might be TRBD2 (6 bases). Germline loops: CDR1 ENHRY, CDR2 SYGVKD. The CDR3 runs 13 residues. The CDR3 nucleotides are TGTGCCAGCAGTCGGGTCGGGCGGGGCGAGCAGTACTTC. Translated, it gives CASSRVGRGEQYF.

The chain recombines TRBV5-1 with TRBJ2-5; D assignment may be TRBD1 or TRBD2 (6 bases each). The CDR3 runs 15 residues. CDR1 is SGHRS and CDR2 is YFSETQ in the germline V gene. Trimming removed 4 bases from V and 5 bases from J, with 18 bases in between. Here the CDR3 DNA reads TGCGCCAGCAGCACCCGGGCCGGGGGCCTGGAGACCCAGTACTTC. Translating it yields CASSTRAGGLETQYF.

Worth noting for this clone: Since a far larger clone is one base different, this is likely a read error. The chain recombines TRBV5-4 with TRBJ2-7; 8 nucleotides agree with TRBD1. J gave up 6 bases and V 3 bases, and 2 bases lay outside the gene matches. Germline V gives CDR1 SGHNT, CDR2 YYREEE (reference sequence). The CDR3 is 12 residues long. CDR3 region: CASSSGGGEQYF. The CDR3 DNA reads TGTGCCAGCAGCTCAGGGGGCGGCGAGCAGTACTTC.

CDR3 protein: CASSLMTDGPELFF. The CDR3 DNA sequence: TGTGCCAGCAGCCTTATGACAGACGGCCCGGAGCTGTTTTTT. This chain joins TRBV9 and TRBJ2-2, with D possibly being TRBD1 (5 bases). The ends were cut back, 4 bases at V and 10 bases at J, with 17 bases in the middle. Germline CDR1 is SGDLS and CDR2 is YYNGEE. This CDR3 comprises 14 residues.

The chain recombines TRBV5-4 with TRBJ1-6; D perhaps matches TRBD1 (5 bases). Deletions cut 6 bases from V and 10 bases from J, with 17 bases between. This CDR3 comprises 14 residues. CDR1 and CDR2 from the germline V gene are SGHNT and YYREEE (reference sequence). CDR3 loop: CASNPGGGTSPLHF. Written as DNA, the CDR3 is TGTGCCAGCAACCCTGGCGGGGGAACCTCACCCCTCCACTTT.

The V gene is TRBV29-1, the J gene TRBJ1-3; the D is unclear. Trimming took 5 bases from V and 7 from J, leaving 12 bases between them. This CDR3 is 12 amino acids long. Germline lookup yields CDR1 SQVTM and CDR2 ANQGSEA. The DNA of the CDR3 is TGCAGCGTTATGAGTGCGGGGAACACCATATATTTT. It encodes CSVMSAGNTIYF.

J is TRBJ2-7 and V is TRBV30, with TRBD1 identical over 8 bases. CDR1 and CDR2 from the germline V gene are GTSNPN and SVGIG (reference sequence). The CDR3 runs 13 residues. The ends lost 7 bases at V and 3 bases at J; junction bases unmatched: 8. The CDR3 sequence is CASSGTGGYEQYF. For the CDR3, the DNA is TGTGCCTCTTCCGGAACAGGGGGCTACGAGCAGTACTTC.

Regarding this clone: This specimen includes other DNA sequences encoding the same CDR3. This chain connects TRBV5-4 to TRBJ2-3, with TRBD2 identical over 9 bases. CDR1 and CDR2 from the germline V gene are SGHNT and YYREEE (reference sequence). V was pared by 4 bases and J by 0 bases, with 6 bases of the junction left unmatched. The CDR3 loop spans 16 amino acids. The CDR3 loop reads CASSRGLAGSTDTQYF. The DNA of the CDR3 is TGTGCCAGCAGCCGAGGGCTAGCGGGAAGCACAGATACGCAGTATTTT.

In DNA, the CDR3 is TGTGCCAGCAGCCCCCGGGCAGGGTGGTATGGCTACACCTTC. Translated: CASSPRAGWYGYTF. V gene TRBV11-2 combines with J gene TRBJ1-2; tentative D call: TRBD1 (5 bases). With 5 bases removed from V and 5 bases from J, the gap between germline ends came to 15 bases. This CDR3 is built from 14 residues. The germline gives CDR1 SGHAT, CDR2 FQNNGV. Filled out from reference TRBV11-2 and TRBJ1-2, the complete variable domain reads EAGVAQSPRYKIIEKRQSVAFWCNPISGHATLYWYQQILGQGPKLLIQFQNNGVVDDSQLPKDRFSAERLKGVDSTLKIQPAKLEDSAVYLCASSPRAGWYGYTFGSGTRLTVV.

For this clone: Other DNA sequences in the same sample also yield this CDR3. This sequence joins TRBV5-1 and TRBJ2-5; perhaps TRBD1 as D (6 bases). The CDR3 contains 13 residues. Germline-derived CDR1 and CDR2 are SGHRS and YFSETQ. V was trimmed by 4 bases and J by 5 bases, leaving 12 bases between them. The CDR3 DNA follows: TGCGCCAGCAGCCAACAGGGTGGGGAGACCCAGTACTTC. It specifies CASSQQGGETQYF.

CDR3 protein: CASSLRGAVYGYTF. The CDR3 nucleotides are TGTGCCAGCAGCTTACGGGGGGCCGTCTATGGCTACACCTTC. The rearrangement joins TRBV13 to TRBJ1-2; TRBD1 is a possible D gene (6 bases). This CDR3 has 14 residues. Trimming cost V 2 bases and J 4 bases, with 11 bases left between them. Germline CDR1 PRHDT, CDR2 FYEKMQ (reference sequence).

As to this clone: A much larger clone differs by one base, so this may be a read error. The chain has TRBV10-3 and TRBJ1-3; D ambiguous. Germline lookup yields CDR1 ENHRY and CDR2 SYGVKD. This CDR3 is built from 17 residues. CDR3 nucleotide sequence: TGTGCCATCAGTGAGTCCCCGGCCAGAAGCTCTGAAAACACCATATATTTT. As protein: CAISESPARSSENTIYF.